Below, 14 T cell receptor beta chains from the same sample are listed, as sequenced in a study of cytomegalovirus exposure and HLA in healthy donors. The PCR had 60 Vbeta and 13 Jbeta primers. Only in-frame clones appear in the TCRdb table, and some are missing; sequencing was by immunoSEQ multiplex PCR. This repertoire shows about 130,000 clones, more than 70% found once; its top ten account for around 4%. The sequencing input was PBMCs. The receptors were sampled from a man aged 25 to 40 in good health and CMV-seronegative.

The chain employs TRBV4-1 and TRBJ2-1, with D perhaps TRBD2 (7 bases). The CDR3 totals 18 residues. Trimming removed 1 base from V and 0 bases from J, with 16 bases in between. The germline V gene encodes CDR1 MGHRA and CDR2 YSYEKL. In DNA, the CDR3 is TGCGCCAGCAGCCAAGGGAGGCGGGGGCACAGCTCCTACAATGAGCAGTTCTTC. This encodes CASSQGRRGHSSYNEQFF.

The rearrangement links TRBV7-2 to TRBJ1-2; D gene uncertain. CDR3 length: 15 residues. Trimming took 1 base from V and 0 from J, leaving 9 bases between them. Germline lookup yields CDR1 SGHTA and CDR2 FQGNSA. The chain's CDR3 is CASSLVAGSNYGYTF. The CDR3 bases are TGTGCCAGCAGCTTAGTTGCAGGCTCTAACTATGGCTACACCTTC. The full variable domain, completed using reference TRBV7-2 and TRBJ1-2, is GAGVSQSPSNKVTEKGKDVELRCDPISGHTALYWYRQSLGQGLEFLIYFQGNSAPDKSGLPSDRFSAERTGGSVSTLTIQRTQQEDSAVYLCASSLVAGSNYGYTFGSGTRLTVV.

The chain combines TRBV10-3 with TRBJ1-4; maybe TRBD1 (6 bases). CDR3 length equals 12 residues. V was pared by 3 bases and J by 12 bases, with 11 bases between. Germline V gene data show CDR1 as ENHRY and CDR2 as SYGVKD. Here the CDR3 reads CAISDLKGELFF. The CDR3 nucleotides read TGTGCCATCAGTGACTTGAAGGGGGAACTGTTTTTT.

This sequence joins TRBV7-8 and TRBJ2-7; the match to TRBD2 covers 7 bases. The V and J ends lost 5 bases and 7 bases, in that order; junction bases with no gene match: 8. CDR1 is SGHVS, CDR2 FQNEAQ, per germline. The CDR3 sequence is 13 residues long. Here the CDR3 DNA reads TGTGCCAGCAGCGCGGGGGAGTGGTCGGAGCAGTACTTC. Amino acid sequence: CASSAGEWSEQYF.

The chain couples TRBV2 to TRBJ1-1; the match to TRBD1 covers 9 bases. V shed 6 bases and J 2 bases; nucleotides not matched to a gene: 7. CDR3 length: 15 residues. Germline V gene sequence: CDR1 SNHLY, CDR2 FYNNEI. CDR3 nucleotides: TGTGCCAGCAGCATACTGACAGGGGGTAACACTGAAGCTTTCTTT. Protein sequence: CASSILTGGNTEAFF. The full variable domain, with the rest looked up from reference TRBV2 and TRBJ1-1, is EPEVTQTPSHQVTQMGQEVILRCVPISNHLYFYWYRQILGQKVEFLVSFYNNEISEKSEIFDDQFSVERPDGSNFTLKIRSTKLEDSAMYFCASSILTGGNTEAFFGQGTRLTVV.

V usage is TRBV29-1 and J usage is TRBJ1-1; 7 bases align to TRBD1. This CDR3 region has 12 residues. The germline V gene encodes CDR1 SQVTM and CDR2 ANQGSEA. The V segment lost 6 bases and the J segment 8 bases; nucleotides outside the gene matches: 9. The CDR3 region is CSVDTGDREAFF. In DNA form, the CDR3 reads TGCAGCGTCGACACAGGGGACAGAGAAGCTTTCTTT. Variable domain in full (rest from reference TRBV29-1 and TRBJ1-1): SAVISQKPSRDICQRGTSLTIQCQVDSQVTMMFWYRQQPGQSLTLIATANQGSEATYESGFVIDKFPISRPNLTFSTLTVSNMSPEDSSIYLCSVDTGDREAFFGQGTRLTVV.

This clone was detected once. The rearrangement joins TRBV19 to TRBJ2-6, with D unresolved. The length of the CDR3 is 15 residues. CDR1 LNHDA and CDR2 SQIVND come from the germline V gene (reference sequence). Trimming cost V 7 bases and J 0 bases, with 10 bases left between them. CDR3 region: CASTRLSSGANVLTF. DNA for the CDR3: TGTGCCAGTACCAGACTGAGCTCTGGGGCCAACGTCCTGACTTTC.

This chain connects TRBV7-9 to TRBJ2-1; tentatively, D is TRBD2 (7 bases). CDR3 length: 15 residues. Germline loops: CDR1 SEHNR, CDR2 FQNEAQ (reference sequence). Trimming left V 5 bases short and J 2 bases short, with 13 bases between. In DNA form, the CDR3 reads TGTGCCAGCAGCCCCCGGCGGGGGCCCTACAATGAGCAGTTCTTC. Protein: CASSPRRGPYNEQFF. Filled out from reference TRBV7-9 and TRBJ2-1, the complete variable domain reads DTGVSQNPRHKITKRGQNVTFRCDPISEHNRLYWYRQTLGQGPEFLTYFQNEAQLEKSRLLSDRFSAERPKGSFSTLEIQRTEQGDSAMYLCASSPRRGPYNEQFFGPGTRLTVL.

This chain connects TRBV5-1 to TRBJ2-3; maybe TRBD1 (5 bases). V lost 0 bases and J 0 bases, leaving 11 bases between the germline ends. Germline lookup yields CDR1 SGHRS and CDR2 YFSETQ. CDR3 length equals 16 residues. CDR3 in amino acids: CASSLGQRDSTDTQYF. The CDR3 bases are TGCGCCAGCAGCTTGGGACAGCGAGATAGCACAGATACGCAGTATTTT.

The chain has TRBV28 and TRBJ2-7, with TRBD1 matching over 10 bases. Germline loops: CDR1 MDHEN, CDR2 SYDVKM. The CDR3 contains 15 residues. V shed 3 bases, J shed 5 bases, and the junction held 7 bases outside the gene matches. CDR3 amino acids: CASSFLGTGDHEQYF. The CDR3 nucleotides read TGTGCCAGCAGTTTTCTCGGGACAGGGGACCACGAGCAGTACTTC.

The chain has TRBV7-9 and TRBJ2-1; 8 bases match TRBD2. With V trimmed by 7 bases and J by 1 base, 9 bases remained unmatched. CDR1 is SEHNR and CDR2 is FQNEAQ in the germline V gene (reference sequence). CDR3 length equals 16 residues. CDR3 sequence reads: CASTPGGIRSYNEQFF. For the CDR3, the DNA is TGTGCCAGCACCCCGGGGGGGATCCGGTCCTACAATGAGCAGTTCTTC.

The CDR3 bases are TGTGCCAGCAGCCGGCCCCTCGGTGTCCATGGGCGCTACTACAATGAGCAGTTCTTC. Translating it yields CASSRPLGVHGRYYNEQFF. This chain joins TRBV14 and TRBJ2-1; D is unresolved. Trimming stripped 4 bases from V and 3 bases from J, with 25 bases between. The CDR3 has 19 amino acids. The germline V gene has CDR1 SGHDN and CDR2 FVKESK.

The chain combines TRBV11-2 with TRBJ2-5; 13 nucleotides match TRBD2. J gave up 5 bases and V 1 base, and 10 bases lay outside the gene matches. Germline V lookup: CDR1 SGHAT, CDR2 FQNNGV. CDR3 length equals 18 residues. CDR3 coding DNA: TGTGCCAGCAGCTTAGCCAGGACTAGCGGGGGCGAGGGGGAGACCCAGTACTTC. Its protein is CASSLARTSGGEGETQYF. The whole variable domain, filled in from reference TRBV11-2 and TRBJ2-5, reads EAGVAQSPRYKIIEKRQSVAFWCNPISGHATLYWYQQILGQGPKLLIQFQNNGVVDDSQLPKDRFSAERLKGVDSTLKIQPAKLEDSAVYLCASSLARTSGGEGETQYFGPGTRLLVL.

A word on this clone: This likely reflects a read error, since a far larger clone is one base away. Different DNA sequences within this sample yield the same CDR3. The V and J genes are TRBV4-1 and TRBJ2-7, with 7 nucleotides matching TRBD1. The CDR3 spans 15 residues. In germline, CDR1 is MGHRA, CDR2 YSYEKL. The ends lost 1 base at V and 7 bases at J; junction bases unmatched: 10. Written as DNA, the CDR3 is TGCGCCAGCAGCCAAGGGGTAGGGGGCGAGGGGGAGCAGTACTTC. Translating gives CASSQGVGGEGEQYF.